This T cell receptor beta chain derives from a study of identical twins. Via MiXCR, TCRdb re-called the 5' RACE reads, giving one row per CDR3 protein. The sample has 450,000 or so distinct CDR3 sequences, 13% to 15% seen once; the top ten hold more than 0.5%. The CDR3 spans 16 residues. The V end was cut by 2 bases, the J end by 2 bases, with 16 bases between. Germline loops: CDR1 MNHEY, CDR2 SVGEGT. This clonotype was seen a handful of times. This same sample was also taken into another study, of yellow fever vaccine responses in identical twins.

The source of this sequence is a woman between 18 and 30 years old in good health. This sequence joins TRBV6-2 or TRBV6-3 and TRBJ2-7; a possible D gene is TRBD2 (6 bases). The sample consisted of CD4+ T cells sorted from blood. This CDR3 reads CASSYLLGGNTYEQYF. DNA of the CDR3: TGTGCCAGCAGTTACCTGTTGGGCGGGAATACCTACGAGCAGTACTTC.